One sample yielded the 21 T cell receptor beta chains listed below, sequenced in a study of T cell responses to AZD1222 COVID-19 vaccine. The data were produced by immunoSEQ multiplex PCR, yet TCRdb's version contains in-frame clones alone and is incomplete. The sample lists 84,000 or so clones, about 90% occurring once. The sequencing used peripheral blood, collected on day 0 of AZD1222 vaccination. The receptors originated from an adult in good health.

This chain joins TRBV7-2 and TRBJ1-2; possible D gene TRBD1, 5 bases. Germline loops: CDR1 SGHTA, CDR2 FQGNSA. V lost 2 bases and J 2 bases, leaving 18 bases between the germline ends. CDR3 length equals 17 residues. The CDR3 DNA reads as TGTGCCAGCAGCTTAATTATATGGGGCAGGGAGAACTATGGCTACACCTTC. The encoded protein is CASSLIIWGRENYGYTF.

This clone was recorded once. This sequence joins TRBV7-8 and TRBJ2-5, with 8 bases matching TRBD1. CDR1 and CDR2 from the germline V gene are SGHVS and FQNEAQ. J was trimmed by 7 bases and V by 5 bases; bases with no gene match: 9. The CDR3 totals 14 residues. The CDR3 here is CASSDRTGQSTQYF. CDR3 sequence (DNA): TGTGCCAGCAGCGATCGGACAGGGCAATCGACCCAGTACTTC.

This clone was picked up one time. This rearrangement joins TRBV29-1 to TRBJ2-7; 7 bases fit TRBD1. CDR3 size: 14 residues. J was trimmed by 5 bases and V by 1 base; bases with no gene match: 8. Germline assignment: CDR1 SQVTM and CDR2 ANQGSEA. This chain's CDR3 is CSVEGQGFGHEQYF. As DNA, the CDR3 is TGCAGCGTTGAAGGACAGGGTTTTGGTCACGAGCAGTACTTC.

V gene TRBV6-5 combines with J gene TRBJ1-5; D remains ambiguous. Trimming removed 5 bases at V and 7 bases at J, with 12 bases between. The germline CDR1 and CDR2 sequences are MNHEY and SVGAGI. This CDR3 has 13 residues. The CDR3 DNA is TGTGCCAGCAGTCCTGAGATCAGGCAGCCCCAGCATTTT. This encodes CASSPEIRQPQHF.

CDR3 loop: CASSLLVNEKLFF. The CDR3 nucleotides are TGTGCCAGCAGCCTCTTGGTTAATGAAAAACTGTTTTTT. V gene TRBV4-2 combines with J gene TRBJ1-4; D is unresolved. Germline CDR1 and CDR2: LGHNA and YNFKEQ. The length of the CDR3 is 13 residues. Trimming shortened V by 4 bases and J by 4 bases, and 7 bases separated the two germline ends.

This clone is a singleton in its sample. The V gene is TRBV6-2 or TRBV6-3, the J gene TRBJ1-4; 7 bases are a match to TRBD1. The CDR3 loop spans 16 amino acids. Germline CDR1 is MNHEY and CDR2 is SVGEGT. The V segment lost 2 bases and the J segment 7 bases; nucleotides outside the gene matches: 10. CDR3 DNA: TGTGCCAGCAGTTACCTCGGAGGGGGCTCAGGTGAAAAACTGTTTTTT. Its protein product is CASSYLGGGSGEKLFF.

The count of this clone is one. This chain uses TRBV3-1 (or the pseudogene TRBV3-2) with TRBJ1-2; TRBD1 agrees at 8 bases. The germline gives CDR1 LGHDT, CDR2 YNNKEL (reference sequence). This CDR3 contains 14 residues. The V segment lost 5 bases and the J segment 1 base; nucleotides outside the gene matches: 3. CDR3 region: CASSAGQGNYGYTF. The CDR3 DNA reads TGTGCCAGCAGCGCAGGACAGGGTAACTATGGCTACACCTTC.

The chain links TRBV18 to TRBJ1-3; TRBD1 matches 8 bases. Unmatched junction bases numbered 3, after V lost 2 bases and J lost 0 bases. Germline lookup yields CDR1 KGHSH and CDR2 LQKENI. This CDR3 has 16 amino acids. The CDR3 coding sequence is TGTGCCAGCTCACCAATACAGGGGGACTCTGGAAACACCATATATTTT. Its translation is CASSPIQGDSGNTIYF.

This chain joins TRBV10-3 and TRBJ2-5; the D is unclear. Between the trimmed V and J ends, which lost 5 bases and 2 bases, there was a span of 6 bases. CDR1 is ENHRY, CDR2 SYGVKD, per germline. The CDR3 runs 12 residues. CDR3 protein: CAISKGQETQYF. DNA for the CDR3: TGTGCCATCAGTAAGGGACAAGAGACCCAGTACTTC.

The CDR3: CASSLTPPGSGANVLTF. CDR3 DNA: TGTGCCAGCAGTTTAACCCCCCCAGGTTCCGGGGCCAACGTCCTGACTTTC. The rearrangement joins TRBV28 to TRBJ2-6; D gene uncertain. Per the germline V gene, CDR1 is MDHEN and CDR2 is SYDVKM. The CDR3 is 17 amino acids. Trimming cost V 2 bases and J 4 bases, with 15 bases left between them.

The J gene is TRBJ1-1, the V gene TRBV27; the D gene is possibly TRBD1 (6 bases). This CDR3 contains 16 residues. Between the trimmed V and J ends, which lost 0 bases and 3 bases, there was a span of 14 bases. CDR1 and CDR2 (germline): MNHEY, SMNVEV (reference sequence). The CDR3, as DNA: TGTGCCAGCAGTTTATCCAGGGGCCTTAGGGACACTGAAGCTTTCTTT. Protein: CASSLSRGLRDTEAFF.

V is TRBV4-1 and J is TRBJ2-2; 10 positions match TRBD2. V trimming: 1 base; J trimming: 4 bases; junction bases outside the gene matches: 6. CDR1 is MGHRA and CDR2 is YSYEKL in the germline V gene. The CDR3 has 17 amino acids. CDR3 bases: TGCGCCAGCAGCCAAGGGGGAGCGGGAGGGGGCACCGGGGAGCTGTTTTTT. It codes for CASSQGGAGGGTGELFF.

Here the CDR3 reads CASRGQGDTYEQYF. In DNA, the CDR3 is TGTGCCAGCAGGGGACAGGGGGATACCTACGAGCAGTACTTC. The chain employs TRBV28 and TRBJ2-7; TRBD1 matches 11 bases. V shed 6 bases, J shed 2 bases, and the junction held 3 bases outside the gene matches. CDR1 is MDHEN, CDR2 SYDVKM, per germline. The CDR3 contains 14 residues. The whole variable domain, filled in from reference TRBV28 and TRBJ2-7, reads DVKVTQSSRYLVKRTGEKVFLECVQDMDHENMFWYRQDPGLGLRLIYFSYDVKMKEKGDIPEGYSVSREKKERFSLILESASTNQTSMYLCASRGQGDTYEQYFGPGTRLTVT.

This chain connects TRBV27 to TRBJ1-2; D call uncertain. Germline V gives CDR1 MNHEY, CDR2 SMNVEV (reference sequence). The CDR3 extends over 13 amino acids. The V gene lost 3 bases and the J gene lost 5 bases, with 10 bases spanning the gap. CDR3 bases: TGTGCCAGCAGTTTCTACAGCGATTATGGCTACACCTTC. This encodes CASSFYSDYGYTF.

The chain couples TRBV7-2 to TRBJ2-1; 12 positions agree with TRBD2. Germline CDR1 is SGHTA and CDR2 is FQGNSA. The CDR3 has 19 residues. J gave up 4 bases and V 4 bases, and 14 bases lay outside the gene matches. Here the CDR3 reads CASSSRRTLAGGPYNEQFF. The DNA for the CDR3 is TGTGCCAGCAGCTCCCGAAGGACCCTAGCGGGAGGGCCGTACAATGAGCAGTTCTTC.

This clone was detected only once. V is TRBV2 and J is TRBJ1-2; possible D gene TRBD1, 5 bases. CDR3 length: 13 amino acids. Germline V gene sequence: CDR1 SNHLY, CDR2 FYNNEI. The V end was cut by 6 bases, the J end by 0 bases, with 8 bases between. This CDR3 reads CASRLTANYGYTF. In DNA form, the CDR3 reads TGTGCCAGCAGGCTGACAGCTAACTATGGCTACACCTTC.

CDR3 protein: CASSLKPTGGAVDYTF. In DNA, the CDR3 is TGTGCCAGCAGCCTAAAGCCTACAGGGGGAGCGGTCGACTACACCTTC. The rearrangement links TRBV7-2 to TRBJ1-2, with 8 bases matching TRBD1. This CDR3 spans 16 amino acids. Per the germline V gene, CDR1 is SGHTA and CDR2 is FQGNSA. J lost 10 bases, V lost 5 bases, and 18 bases had no gene match.

This clone appeared a single time. The chain uses TRBV2 and TRBJ2-7; TRBD1 aligns across 7 bases. The germline V gene has CDR1 SNHLY and CDR2 FYNNEI. The CDR3 consists of 13 residues. J was trimmed by 3 bases and V by 9 bases; bases with no gene match: 8. In DNA form, the CDR3 reads TGTGCCAGGTCCCGGGACAGAGGCTACGAGCAGTACTTC. Its protein is CARSRDRGYEQYF. Full variable domain (rest looked up from reference TRBV2 and TRBJ2-7): EPEVTQTPSHQVTQMGQEVILRCVPISNHLYFYWYRQILGQKVEFLVSFYNNEISEKSEIFDDQFSVERPDGSNFTLKIRSTKLEDSAMYFCARSRDRGYEQYFGPGTRLTVT.

This clone has just one count. The genes are TRBV25-1 and TRBJ2-6, with D possibly being TRBD1 or TRBD2 (5 bases each). V was trimmed by 3 bases and J by 2 bases, leaving 14 bases between them. The CDR3 has 17 amino acids. Germline CDR1 is MGHDK and CDR2 is SYGVNS. The CDR3 region is CASSDRRMGPGANVLTF. The CDR3 DNA reads as TGTGCCAGCAGTGACAGGAGGATGGGACCTGGGGCCAACGTCCTGACTTTC. Full variable domain (missing parts from reference TRBV25-1 and TRBJ2-6): EADIYQTPRYLVIGTGKKITLECSQTMGHDKMYWYQQDPGMELHLIHYSYGVNSTEKGDLSSESTVSRIRTEHFPLTLESARPSHTSQYLCASSDRRMGPGANVLTFGAGSRLTVL.

The chain joins TRBV5-1 to TRBJ2-2, with 8 bases fitting TRBD2. The J segment lost 4 bases and the V segment lost 4 bases, leaving 9 bases of the junction unmatched. The CDR3 length is 16 residues. Germline lookup yields CDR1 SGHRS and CDR2 YFSETQ. The CDR3 nucleotides are TGCGCCAGCAGCCTCGGGACTAGTCGGAGCACCGGGGAGCTGTTTTTT. Protein product: CASSLGTSRSTGELFF.

The chain is built from TRBV28 and TRBJ2-1; 9 bases are shared with TRBD2. The CDR3 loop spans 13 amino acids. The ends lost 4 bases at V and 15 bases at J; junction bases unmatched: 10. The germline gives CDR1 MDHEN, CDR2 SYDVKM. CDR3 coding DNA: TGTGCCAGCAGTTCTGGGACTAGCCCCTTGGGGTTCTTC. This sequence encodes CASSSGTSPLGFF.